The rows below give T cell receptor beta chains drawn from one sample of a study of T-cell reconstitution after alpha-beta-depleted transplantation in children. TCRdb redid the calling of the PCR reads with MiXCR, one entry per CDR3 protein. The table has a few hundred thousand distinct CDR3 sequences, approximately 16% seen once. Sequencing used PBMCs from the stem cell graft donor, obtained from the stem cell graft. These receptors originate from a human donor who donated a stem cell graft to a child with acute lymphoblastic leukemia. CDR3s include the opening cysteine and the closing phenylalanine or tryptophan. The order of the fields is D gene, J gene, clone size, V gene, CDR3 DNA, CDR3 protein. A D gene is named only where the DNA matches it firmly. The listing skips clone size in some rows; elsewhere it reads once, few, many or a size class.

D gene: TRBD1; J gene: TRBJ2-1; clone size: few; V gene: TRBV12-3/TRBV12-4; CDR3 DNA: TGTGCCAGCAGTTGGGTGGGACAGCGCTACAATGAGCAGTTCTTC; CDR3 protein: CASSWVGQRYNEQFF
D gene: TRBD2; J gene: TRBJ2-3; clone size: NA; V gene: TRBV27; CDR3 DNA: TGTGCCAGCAGTTTATGGTCTAGCGGGTACACAGATACGCAGTATTTT; CDR3 protein: CASSLWSSGYTDTQYF
D gene: NA; J gene: TRBJ2-1; clone size: few; V gene: TRBV11-2; CDR3 DNA: TGTGCCAGCAGCTTCGGCCCGGGCGGGTATGAGCAGTTCTTC; CDR3 protein: CASSFGPGGYEQFF
D gene: TRBD2; J gene: TRBJ2-7; clone size: few; V gene: TRBV4-1; CDR3 DNA: TGCGCCAGCAGCCAAGTTTTGCGGGAGATCGGCGAGCAGTACTTC; CDR3 protein: CASSQVLREIGEQYF
D gene: NA; J gene: TRBJ1-1; clone size: once; V gene: TRBV7-6; CDR3 DNA: TGTGCCAGCAGCTTAAACGGGGGAATGGACACTGAAGCTTTCTTT; CDR3 protein: CASSLNGGMDTEAFF
D gene: TRBD2; J gene: TRBJ2-1; clone size: few; V gene: TRBV5-1; CDR3 DNA: TGCGCCAGCAGCTTGGAGGGCCTAGCGGGACTCAATGAGCAGTTCTTC; CDR3 protein: CASSLEGLAGLNEQFF
D gene: NA; J gene: TRBJ2-3; clone size: NA; V gene: TRBV7-8; CDR3 DNA: TGTGCCAGCAGCTTAAGTTCGAGAAGGTCCACAGATACGCAGTATTTT; CDR3 protein: CASSLSSRRSTDTQYF
D gene: TRBD2; J gene: TRBJ2-3; clone size: few; V gene: TRBV6-5; CDR3 DNA: TGTGCCAGCAGCCTTCCGGGACTAGCATCAGATACGCAGTATTTT; CDR3 protein: CASSLPGLASDTQYF
D gene: NA; J gene: TRBJ1-2; clone size: few; V gene: TRBV10-2; CDR3 DNA: TGCGCCAGCAGGATGACGGCTAACTATGGCTACACCTTC; CDR3 protein: CASRMTANYGYTF
D gene: NA; J gene: TRBJ1-3; clone size: NA; V gene: TRBV5-5; CDR3 DNA: TGTGCCAGCAGCCCATACTCGGACTACTCTGGAAACACCATATATTTT; CDR3 protein: CASSPYSDYSGNTIYF
D gene: NA; J gene: TRBJ1-1; clone size: NA; V gene: TRBV29-1; CDR3 DNA: TGCAGCGTATGGGGACTGGGTCCTGAAGCTTTCTTT; CDR3 protein: CSVWGLGPEAFF
D gene: TRBD2; J gene: TRBJ2-6; clone size: NA; V gene: TRBV5-6; CDR3 DNA: TGTGCCAGCAGCCCGGACGGGGGGACCTGGGCCAACGTCCTGACTTTC; CDR3 protein: CASSPDGGTWANVLTF
D gene: NA; J gene: TRBJ1-1; clone size: many; V gene: TRBV7-9; CDR3 DNA: TGTGCCAGCAGCCCAGCCCCACCGGGACAACTTGAAGCTTTCTTT; CDR3 protein: CASSPAPPGQLEAFF
D gene: NA; J gene: TRBJ1-6; clone size: NA; V gene: TRBV27; CDR3 DNA: TGTGCCAGCAGTCCGGGATCCGGGCATTCACCCCTCCACTTT; CDR3 protein: CASSPGSGHSPLHF
D gene: TRBD2; J gene: TRBJ2-1; clone size: few; V gene: TRBV7-2; CDR3 DNA: TGTGCCAGCAGCTTTGGGACTAGTGGTTATCGGGAGCAGTTCTTC; CDR3 protein: CASSFGTSGYREQFF
D gene: NA; J gene: TRBJ2-6; clone size: few; V gene: TRBV3-1; CDR3 DNA: TGTGCCAGCAGCCAATTTTCGCCCGCGCGTGCCTCTGGGGCCAACGTCCTGACTTTC; CDR3 protein: CASSQFSPARASGANVLTF
D gene: TRBD2; J gene: TRBJ2-2; clone size: many; V gene: TRBV20-1; CDR3 DNA: TGCAGTGCCACGGGAGGGACTTTCACCGGGGAGCTGTTTTTT; CDR3 protein: CSATGGTFTGELFF
D gene: NA; J gene: TRBJ1-2; clone size: NA; V gene: TRBV5-1; CDR3 DNA: TGCGCCAGCGCGGGCAGTGGGGCGTATGGCTACACCTTC; CDR3 protein: CASAGSGAYGYTF
D gene: NA; J gene: TRBJ1-5; clone size: once; V gene: TRBV9; CDR3 DNA: TGTGCCAGCAGCCTAACAGGGTCCCACAATCAGCCCCAGCATTTT; CDR3 protein: CASSLTGSHNQPQHF
D gene: NA; J gene: TRBJ1-6; clone size: few; V gene: TRBV13; CDR3 DNA: TGTGCCAGCAGCTCAGCAGGGTTGTCGGATTCACCCCTCCACTTT; CDR3 protein: CASSSAGLSDSPLHF
D gene: NA; J gene: TRBJ1-1; clone size: NA; V gene: TRBV20-1; CDR3 DNA: TGCAGTGCTTCTCCGGGGCCTATGCCGGTGGCCACTGAAGCTTTCTTT; CDR3 protein: CSASPGPMPVATEAFF
D gene: TRBD1; J gene: TRBJ2-2; clone size: NA; V gene: TRBV5-1; CDR3 DNA: TGCGCCACCCAGGGGGCCTTGAACACCGGGGAGCTGTTTTTT; CDR3 protein: CATQGALNTGELFF